This paragraph covers one T cell receptor (beta chain) sequence. Before the diagnostic colonoscopy, ulcerative colitis patients were free of immunosuppressive medication. The source of the sample is a study of pediatric ulcerative colitis. On the study more broadly: Disease was pancolitis in fewer than ten and left-sided in two, histology-confirmed.

Germline assignment: CDR1 MNHEY and CDR2 SVGAGI. V was clipped by 2 bases and J by 7 bases, with 8 bases between them. The CDR3 runs to 13 residues. This was a survey-level run. Each sample received Survey-level depth of up to 500,000 reads. The repertoire was sequenced with immunoSEQ multiplex PCR; TCRdb's copy has only in-frame clones and lacks some. The table lists roughly 70,000 clones, roughly nine tenths of them singletons, with under 3.5% in the top ten. The chain joins TRBV6-5 to TRBJ2-2; D is unresolved. Input material: blood. The receptor was derived from a boy aged 10-17 years with severe ulcerative colitis. CDR3 sequence reads: CASSYPLSGELFF. The CDR3 DNA reads TGTGCCAGCAGTTACCCCCTCAGCGGGGAGCTGTTTTTT.